The sequence of this TCR beta chain was determined in a study of blood T cell repertoires in COVID-19. Under the authors' procedure: Amplification with reference gene primers provided the estimates of nucleated cell counts. Assay: immunoSEQ multiplex PCR; the TCRdb copy retains only in-frame clones and omits some. V, J and clone size derive from that table, while D and trimming were established from the DNA sequence. The sample carries roughly 170,000 clones, around 80% recorded once. Germline-derived CDR1 and CDR2 are SGHRS and YFSETQ. CDR3 length: 15 residues. V lost 0 bases and J 4 bases, leaving 14 bases between the germline ends.

The gene calls are TRBV5-1 and TRBJ2-7, with a possible D match to TRBD2 (5 bases). Sequencing was performed on peripheral blood. The TCR originated in a human donor in a cohort sampled during active COVID-19. CDR3 bases: TGCGCCAGCAGCTTGGGGACGGCGGGTGGGTACGAGCAGTACTTC. Its protein product is CASSLGTAGGYEQYF.